The rows below give T cell receptor beta chains drawn from one sample of a study of shared clonotypes between healthy human individuals. Libraries were prepared by immunoSEQ multiplex PCR; TCRdb keeps only in-frame clonotypes and omits some of them. The table lists 2 million to 3 million clones, 93% of them singletons. The sequenced sample was naive CD4+ T cells from PBMCs. The receptors here all came from a man between 18 and 29 years old in good health. Some clones in this sample may be carry-over from other donors' samples. CDR3s include the opening cysteine and the closing phenylalanine or tryptophan. Fields, in order: CDR3 DNA, CDR3 protein, D gene, clone size, V gene, J gene. D genes are given only for firm matches. Clone size, where shown, is once, few, many, or a class for clones that have expanded.

TGTGCCAGCAGCTTAGCGCTCAGATCTGATGAAAAACTGTTTTTT,CASSLALRSDEKLFF,.,.,TRBV11-2,TRBJ1-4
TGTGCCGCCCCGAAGGATGAGCAGTTCTTC,CAAPKDEQFF,.,.,TRBV10-3,TRBJ2-1
TGTGCCAGCAGTTTAGGGGGCTGGGGCTACACCTTC,CASSLGGWGYTF,.,.,TRBV28,TRBJ1-2
TGTGCCTGGGGACTAGCGGTTCCCTACGAGCAGTACTTC,CAWGLAVPYEQYF,TRBD2,.,TRBV30,TRBJ2-7
TGCGCCAGCAGCTTGATAGTTCAAGAGACCCAGTACTTC,CASSLIVQETQYF,.,few,TRBV5-1,TRBJ2-5
TGTGCCAGCAGCCCCGTGGGAGTGGAGACCCAGTACTTC,CASSPVGVETQYF,.,once,TRBV7-6,TRBJ2-5
TGCAGCGTTGGTGGGGATTCCTACAATGAGCAGTTCTTC,CSVGGDSYNEQFF,.,.,TRBV29-1,TRBJ2-1
TGTGCCAGCCACCCCGGCAGGGCACAAGAGCAGTACTTC,CASHPGRAQEQYF,.,once,TRBV28,TRBJ2-7
TGTGCCAGCAGCGTGAGCGGGGCGAGCTCCTACAATGAGCAGTTCTTC,CASSVSGASSYNEQFF,TRBD2,.,TRBV9,TRBJ2-1
TGTGCCAGCAGCTTCCGGACTAGCAGTGGGGTGGGTGAGCAGTTCTTC,CASSFRTSSGVGEQFF,TRBD2,.,TRBV9,TRBJ2-1
TGTGCCATCAGTGAGGACCCCCCGGGACTAGCGGGATCAGATACGCAGTATTTT,CAISEDPPGLAGSDTQYF,TRBD2,.,TRBV10-3,TRBJ2-3
TGTGCCAGCAGTCCCGGGACGGCTAGCACAGATACGCAGTATTTT,CASSPGTASTDTQYF,.,.,TRBV2,TRBJ2-3
TGTGCCATCGCTGGTGCTACCTACGAGCAGTACTTC,CAIAGATYEQYF,.,.,TRBV10-3,TRBJ2-7
TGTGCCAGTGCACCCTCTAGCGTAGATTACAATGAGCAGTTCTTC,CASAPSSVDYNEQFF,.,.,TRBV18,TRBJ2-1
TGTGCCAGCAGCTTATTGGGAGCTGTAAGTGAGCAGTACTTC,CASSLLGAVSEQYF,.,.,TRBV7-3,TRBJ2-7
TGTGCCAGCAGCTTAGGGTCTAGCGGGAGCTACGAGCAGTACTTC,CASSLGSSGSYEQYF,TRBD2,.,TRBV11-3,TRBJ2-7
TGTGCCAGCAGTTACTCGACAGGGAACCAGTACTTC,CASSYSTGNQYF,TRBD1,.,TRBV6-5,TRBJ2-7
TGTGCCAGCCCCCCAGGACTAGCGGGAGGGCCGGTATCCGAGCAGTTCTTC,CASPPGLAGGPVSEQFF,TRBD2,.,TRBV28,TRBJ2-1
TGTGCCAGCAGTGGCGGGGACATATCAGCTAATGAAAAACTGTTTTTT,CASSGGDISANEKLFF,.,.,TRBV6-1,TRBJ1-4
TGTGCCAGCAGCTTAGTGGACTTTCGCACAGATACGCAGTATTTT,CASSLVDFRTDTQYF,.,.,TRBV7-9,TRBJ2-3
TGTGCCAGCAGCCACAGGTTAGAAGGGCCCCTCGAGCAGTACTTC,CASSHRLEGPLEQYF,.,.,TRBV4-2,TRBJ2-7
TGTGCCAGCAGCTCCTTAGGAAACACCATATATTTT,CASSSLGNTIYF,.,few,TRBV7-9,TRBJ1-3
TGTGCCAGCCGTCGTCGAGCCGGGACAGGGGTCACCGGGGAGCTGTTTTTT,CASRRRAGTGVTGELFF,TRBD1,.,TRBV7-9,TRBJ2-2
TGTGCCACTACCCTGAAGACTAGCGGGAGGGTAGAGCAGTACTTC,CATTLKTSGRVEQYF,TRBD2,.,TRBV19,TRBJ2-7
TGTGCCAGTAGTATCGGGACAGGGGGCTCCCTCGGGGCCAACGTCCTGACTTTC,CASSIGTGGSLGANVLTF,TRBD1,.,TRBV19,TRBJ2-6
TGTGCCAGCAGCTTCTCAGGGGGACCCTACGAGCAGTACTTC,CASSFSGGPYEQYF,TRBD1,.,TRBV7-3,TRBJ2-7
TGTGCCAGTAGTCCCGCTGGAGGGCGCAATCAGCCCCAGCATTTT,CASSPAGGRNQPQHF,.,.,TRBV19,TRBJ1-5
TGTGCCAGCAGTTTCGTCTCTGGGGCCAACGTCCTGACTTTC,CASSFVSGANVLTF,.,.,TRBV28,TRBJ2-6
TGCGCCAGCAGCAACTCCAGGTTCTCCTACGAGCAGTACTTC,CASSNSRFSYEQYF,.,.,TRBV4-3,TRBJ2-7
TGTGCCAGCAGCTTGTTTGATCTTAGCGGGATGAACAATGAGCAGTTCTTC,CASSLFDLSGMNNEQFF,TRBD2,.,TRBV5-6,TRBJ2-1
TGTGCCTGGAGTGAACGACAGAATGAAAAACTGTTTTTT,CAWSERQNEKLFF,.,.,TRBV30,TRBJ1-4
TGTGCCTGGACTACAGGGGCTCTGGGCTATGGCTACACCTTC,CAWTTGALGYGYTF,TRBD1,.,TRBV30,TRBJ1-2
TGTGCCAGCAGCTTGACTGTGTTTGGACTGCAAGAGACCCAGTACTTC,CASSLTVFGLQETQYF,.,.,TRBV7-9,TRBJ2-5
TGCAGCGCCTCCGGGGGTCCTCGGAGCACAGATACGCAGTATTTT,CSASGGPRSTDTQYF,.,.,TRBV29-1,TRBJ2-3
TGTGCCAGCAGAAGGCCGGGGGGCACCGGGGAGCTGTTTTTT,CASRRPGGTGELFF,TRBD2,.,TRBV6-5,TRBJ2-2
TGTGCCAGCAGCTTCGCCTCTGGAAACACCATATATTTT,CASSFASGNTIYF,.,.,TRBV7-6,TRBJ1-3
TGTGCCAGCAGTTTAGAGGGGGGACCCAATCAGCCCCAGCATTTT,CASSLEGGPNQPQHF,.,once,TRBV27,TRBJ1-5
TGTGCCAGCACTAGGACCGGATTCTACGAGCAGTACTTC,CASTRTGFYEQYF,.,.,TRBV6-5,TRBJ2-7
TGTGCCAGCAGGAAACTGGGGGGAAACACCATATATTTT,CASRKLGGNTIYF,.,.,TRBV5-4,TRBJ1-3
TGTGCCAGCAGTGAAGCGCGTCAACGGGGAGGTCGAGAGACCCAGTACTTC,CASSEARQRGGRETQYF,.,.,TRBV6-1,TRBJ2-5
TGTGCCAGCAGCCAGGGTGGAACTAGCGGGAGGTCTCGGTCTGATGAGCAGTTCTTC,CASSQGGTSGRSRSDEQFF,TRBD2,.,TRBV4-2,TRBJ2-1
TGTGCCAGCAGCCAAGTGGGCGCTAGCGCATCTAGCACAGATACGCAGTATTTT,CASSQVGASASSTDTQYF,.,once,TRBV4-2,TRBJ2-3
TGCGCCAGCAGCCCCGGGCAGATTGCGGACGAGCAGTACTTC,CASSPGQIADEQYF,.,.,TRBV5-1,TRBJ2-7